This T cell receptor (beta chain) was recovered during a study of cytomegalovirus exposure and HLA in healthy donors. Study-wide context: Within the Caucasian-associated ancestry cluster were around 80% of the approximately 400 genotyped donors.

With 60 Vbeta and 13 Jbeta primers, the PCR was carried out. Sequenced by immunoSEQ multiplex PCR; TCRdb stores in-frame clones only, minus some. This sample has 150,000 to 200,000 clones; about two thirds occur once, and the top ten carry roughly 10%. The CDR3 loop spans 14 amino acids. Germline loops: CDR1 MDHEN, CDR2 SYDVKM. V was pared by 8 bases and J by 8 bases, with 18 bases between. General observations from the study: Immune exposure was documented only through CMV serostatus. Looking again later, the authors saw that most CMV-associated TCR beta chains seemed HLA-restricted.

In regard to this clone: Its antigen is not known.

Everyone who donated was a healthy bone marrow donor. The sequencing input was PBMCs. This TCR was recovered from a man aged 25 to 45 in good health and CMV-seropositive. The chain couples TRBV28 to TRBJ2-2, with D possibly matching TRBD1 (6 bases). DNA of the CDR3: TGTGCCAGCGCGGACAGTGTTGATTGGGGGGAGCTGTTTTTT. Translating gives CASADSVDWGELFF.